Below, 13 T cell receptor beta chains from the same sample are listed, as sequenced in a study of T-cell memory formation after mild COVID-19. TCRdb processed the 5' RACE reads anew with MiXCR; each CDR3 protein has one entry. The data show 150,000 to 200,000 distinct CDR3 sequences, 11% seen once. The specimen sequenced was PBMCs or a T cell subset sorted from them (not recorded which). All receptors come from a man aged 18-30 years who had mild COVID-19 (a few samples of this study predate the infection). Cell type and time point are not known.

This clonotype was recorded a few times. V gene TRBV28 combines with J gene TRBJ2-7, with 9 bases fitting TRBD1. The CDR3 extends over 15 amino acids. J was trimmed by 4 bases and V by 4 bases; bases with no gene match: 8. Germline V gene data show CDR1 as MDHEN and CDR2 as SYDVKM. The DNA of the CDR3 is TGTGCCAGCAGTTCCTCCGGGACAGGGCTATACGAGCAGTACGTC. Translated: CASSSSGTGLYEQYV.

The J gene is TRBJ2-7, the V gene TRBV2; TRBD1 matches at 11 bases. Germline V gives CDR1 SNHLY, CDR2 FYNNEI. CDR3 size: 13 residues. CDR3 in DNA: TGTGCCAGCAGTGGGAGGACAGGGGGCCTTTTCATGGTC. It yields the protein CASSGRTGGLFMV.

The chain is built from TRBV5-4 and TRBJ2-5, with 7 bases that match TRBD1. CDR3 size: 15 residues. The J segment lost 4 bases and the V segment lost 5 bases, leaving 11 bases of the junction unmatched. Germline CDR1 and CDR2: SGHNT and YYREEE (reference sequence). For the CDR3, the DNA is TGTGCCAGCAGGATATGGGGCAGGGGGATAGAGACCCAGTACTTC. It translates to CASRIWGRGIETQYF.

The chain has TRBV2 and TRBJ2-1; weak D call: TRBD1 (5 bases). The CDR3 covers 15 residues. Germline loops: CDR1 SNHLY, CDR2 FYNNEI. Trimming took 7 bases from V and 0 from J, leaving 13 bases between them. CDR3 residues: CASKDNRSSYNEQFF. Written as DNA, the CDR3 is TGTGCCAGCAAGGACAACAGAAGCTCCTACAATGAGCAGTTCTTC.

This clonotype came up a few times. The rearrangement links TRBV3-1 to TRBJ1-2, with D perhaps TRBD1 (6 bases). V lost 0 bases and J lost 6, with 17 bases in between. The CDR3 runs to 16 residues. The germline CDR1 and CDR2 sequences are LGHDT and YNNKEL (reference sequence). CDR3 protein: CASSQEVSRTVNGYTF. CDR3 DNA sequence: TGTGCCAGCAGCCAAGAAGTTTCGAGGACAGTCAATGGCTACACCTTC.

The chain couples TRBV7-2 to TRBJ1-2, with 8 bases fitting TRBD1. CDR3 length: 15 amino acids. Losses at the gene ends were 5 bases for V and 4 bases for J; bases not matched to a gene: 9. Germline lookup yields CDR1 SGHTA and CDR2 FQGNSA. The chain's CDR3 is CASSPDRGWGYGYTF. The CDR3 nucleotides are TGTGCCAGCAGCCCAGACAGGGGCTGGGGCTATGGCTACACCTTC.

The V and J genes are TRBV7-9 and TRBJ1-6, with D possibly TRBD1 on 5 matching bases. Trimming removed 3 bases at V and 7 bases at J, with 13 bases between. Looked up from germline, CDR1 is SEHNR and CDR2 is FQNEAQ (reference sequence). This CDR3 has 15 amino acids. For the CDR3, the DNA is TGTGCCAGCAGCTTGAGGGACCCGGACAATTCACCCCTCCACTTT. Translation: CASSLRDPDNSPLHF.

In its sample, this clonotype was seen many times. The chain combines TRBV2 with TRBJ1-2, with a tentative D call TRBD1 (5 bases). The germline V gene encodes CDR1 SNHLY and CDR2 FYNNEI. The CDR3 covers 14 residues. V dropped 2 bases and J dropped 4 bases, with 11 bases sitting between them. This CDR3 is CASSEQGGAYGYTF. CDR3 nucleotides: TGTGCCAGCAGTGAACAGGGAGGAGCCTATGGCTACACCTTC.

This clonotype was recorded a few times. The CDR3 DNA reads TGTGCCAGCAGTCCCCCGACAGGGCGAGGAGAGCAGCCCCAGCATTTT. It specifies CASSPPTGRGEQPQHF. J is TRBJ1-5 and V is TRBV12-3 or TRBV12-4, with 7 nucleotides matching TRBD1. CDR3 length: 16 amino acids. V was clipped by 5 bases and J by 7 bases; unmatched bases: 14.

This clonotype was recorded at least ten times. The CDR3 spells CASSRRSRGEGSNEQFF. DNA of the CDR3: TGTGCCAGCAGCCGTAGGAGTAGGGGGGAAGGTAGCAATGAGCAGTTCTTC. This chain uses TRBV4-2 with TRBJ2-1; D is perhaps TRBD1 or TRBD2 (6 bases each). This CDR3 contains 17 residues. Germline V gene data show CDR1 as LGHNA and CDR2 as YNFKEQ. The ends were cut back, 4 bases at V and 6 bases at J, with 22 bases in the middle.

This clonotype appeared a few times. CDR3 in amino acids: CASSLTGHGNSPLHF. The DNA of the CDR3 is TGCGCCAGCAGCTTGACAGGACACGGGAATTCACCCCTCCACTTT. The chain uses TRBV5-1 and TRBJ1-6, with a possible D match to TRBD1 (5 bases). Germline V gene sequence: CDR1 SGHRS, CDR2 YFSETQ. V lost 1 base, J lost 7 bases, and 12 bases lay in between. The CDR3 has 15 amino acids.

This clonotype was counted many times. J is TRBJ2-7 and V is TRBV6-2 or TRBV6-3, with D hard to call. The CDR3 has 11 residues. V was cut by 5 bases and J by 3 bases, with 5 bases left in between. CDR1 and CDR2 (germline): MNHEY, SVGEGT. The CDR3 DNA follows: TGTGCCAGCAGTCATAACTACGAGCAGTACTTC. It translates to CASSHNYEQYF.

This rearrangement joins TRBV20-1 to TRBJ1-1; 9 nucleotides match TRBD1. The trim removed 4 bases at V and 3 bases at J, leaving 9 bases unmatched. Per germline, CDR1 DFQATT and CDR2 SNEGSKA (reference sequence). This CDR3 is 15 amino acids long. CDR3: CSATHSTGGYTEAFF. The DNA for the CDR3 is TGCAGTGCTACCCACTCGACAGGGGGTTACACTGAAGCTTTCTTT.